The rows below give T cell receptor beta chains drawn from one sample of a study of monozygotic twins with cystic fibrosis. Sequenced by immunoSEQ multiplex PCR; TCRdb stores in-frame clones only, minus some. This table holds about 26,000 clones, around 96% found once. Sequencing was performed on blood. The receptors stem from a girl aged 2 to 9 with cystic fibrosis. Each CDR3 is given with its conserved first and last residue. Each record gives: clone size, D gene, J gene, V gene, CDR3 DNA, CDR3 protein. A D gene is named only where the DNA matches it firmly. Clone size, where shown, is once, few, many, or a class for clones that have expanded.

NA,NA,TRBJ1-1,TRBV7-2,TGTGCCAGCAGCTATGGCGGAGTGAACACTGAAGCTTTCTTT,CASSYGGVNTEAFF
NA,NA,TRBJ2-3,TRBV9,TGTGCCAGCAGTTCCGGGGTGACGGGTGGTAGCGCAGATACGCAGTATTTT,CASSSGVTGGSADTQYF
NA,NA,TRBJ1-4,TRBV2,TGTGCCAGTTGGGGGGAAAGAAGTGTTAATGAAAAACTGTTTTTT,CASWGERSVNEKLFF
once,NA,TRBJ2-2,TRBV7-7,TGTGCCAGCAGCTTACAACGAGGGTCCGGGGAGCTGTTTTTT,CASSLQRGSGELFF
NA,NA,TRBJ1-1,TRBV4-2,TGTGCCAGCAGCCAAGCTGGAAACACTGAAGCTTTCTTT,CASSQAGNTEAFF
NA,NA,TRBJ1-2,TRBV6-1,TGTGCCAGCAGTGGATACCCGGGACACGACTATGGCTACACCTTC,CASSGYPGHDYGYTF
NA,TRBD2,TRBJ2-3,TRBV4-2,TGTGCCAGCAGCCTCGAAGGGACTAGCGGCACAGATACGCAGTATTTT,CASSLEGTSGTDTQYF
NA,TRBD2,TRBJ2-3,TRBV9,TGTGCCAGCAGCGCAAACCGCAGAGCGGGACTAGCGCAGAGCACAGATACGCAGTATTTT,CASSANRRAGLAQSTDTQYF
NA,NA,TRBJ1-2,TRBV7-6,TGTGCCAGCAGCTTAGCGCCCGAGAGAGGGGTAGAGGATGGCTACACCTTC,CASSLAPERGVEDGYTF
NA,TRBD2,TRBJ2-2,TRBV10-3,TGTGCCATCGGAGCGGGAGTGGGCACCGGGGAGCTGTTTTTT,CAIGAGVGTGELFF
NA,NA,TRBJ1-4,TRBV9,TGTGCCAGCAGCGTACGTGGGTCAGAACTGTTTTTT,CASSVRGSELFF
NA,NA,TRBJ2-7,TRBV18,TGTGCCAGCTCTCCTAGACTAGATTCCTACGAGCAGTACTTC,CASSPRLDSYEQYF
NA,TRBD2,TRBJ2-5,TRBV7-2,TGTGCCAGCAGCCCTCGCAGTAGCGGGACACAAGAGACCCAGTACTTC,CASSPRSSGTQETQYF
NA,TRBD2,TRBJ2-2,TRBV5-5,TGTGCCAGCAGCCATTCTAGCGGATCGACCGGGGAGCTGTTTTTT,CASSHSSGSTGELFF
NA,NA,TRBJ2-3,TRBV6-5,TGTGCCAGCAGTTACTCCGATACGCAGTATTTT,CASSYSDTQYF
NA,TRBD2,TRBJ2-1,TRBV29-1,TGCAGCGTGCCCCGACTAGCGGACAATGAGCAGTTCTTC,CSVPRLADNEQFF
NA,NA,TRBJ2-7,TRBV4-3,TGCGCCAGCAGCCAGGGCGAAGGCCGACTTTTATACGAGCAGTACTTC,CASSQGEGRLLYEQYF
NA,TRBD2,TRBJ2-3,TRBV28,TGTGCCAGCAGTCCGGGACTAGCGGTATCAGATACGCAGTATTTT,CASSPGLAVSDTQYF
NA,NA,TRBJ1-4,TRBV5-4,TGTGCCAGCACCCCGATGAGGCATAATGAAAAACTGTTTTTT,CASTPMRHNEKLFF
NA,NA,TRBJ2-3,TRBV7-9,TGTGCCAGCAGCTCTGCCGAGGACGGGGGTACGCAGTATTTT,CASSSAEDGGTQYF
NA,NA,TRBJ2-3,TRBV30,TGTGCCTGGAGTGTAGGGAGATACGGTACGCAGTATTTT,CAWSVGRYGTQYF
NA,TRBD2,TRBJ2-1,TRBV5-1,TGCGCCAGCAGCCGGAATTTAGCGGGAGGACGCTACAATGAGCAGTTCTTC,CASSRNLAGGRYNEQFF
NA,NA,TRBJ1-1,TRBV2,TGTGCCAGCAGACCCGACTCTTGGGGAATCACTGAAGCTTTCTTT,CASRPDSWGITEAFF
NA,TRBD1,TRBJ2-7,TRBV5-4,TGTGCCAGCAGCTCTTCCGGGACAGCCTACGAGCAGTACTTC,CASSSSGTAYEQYF
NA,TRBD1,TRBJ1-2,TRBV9,TGTGCCAGCAGCGTAGTTGAAGGGGGCGAGGGCTACACCTTC,CASSVVEGGEGYTF
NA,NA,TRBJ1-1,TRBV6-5,TGTGCCAGCAGTTACGGCTCGAACACTGAAGCTTTCTTT,CASSYGSNTEAFF
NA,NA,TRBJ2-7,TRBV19,TGTGCCAGTAGTATAGGGACCTCCTACGAGCAGTACTTC,CASSIGTSYEQYF
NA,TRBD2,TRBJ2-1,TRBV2,TGTGCCAGCAGTACCAGCGGGAGGGCCGACAATGAGCAGTTCTTC,CASSTSGRADNEQFF
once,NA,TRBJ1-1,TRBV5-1,TGCGCCAGCAGCTTGGAGGGCCGGGGGCGTACTGAAGCTTTCTTT,CASSLEGRGRTEAFF
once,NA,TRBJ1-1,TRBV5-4,TGTGCCAGCAGCTTGGGGAGGGGCACTGAAGCTTTCTTT,CASSLGRGTEAFF
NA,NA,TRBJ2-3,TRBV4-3,TGCGCCAGCAGCCAAGATCGGCGCCACACAGATACGCAGTATTTT,CASSQDRRHTDTQYF
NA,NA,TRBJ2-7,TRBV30,TGTGCCGGAAACGCGGCTAGAGCCCCATGGAGCTCCTACGAGCAGTACTTC,CAGNAARAPWSSYEQYF
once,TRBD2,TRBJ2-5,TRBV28,TGTGCCAGCAGTTTAGGGGGAGGGCCTCGGGAGACCCAGTACTTC,CASSLGGGPRETQYF
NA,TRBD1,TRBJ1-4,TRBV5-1,TGCGCCAGCAGCTCCCAGGGGGTGGTCGGTGAAAAACTGTTTTTT,CASSSQGVVGEKLFF
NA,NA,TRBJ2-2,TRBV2,TGTGCCAGCAGTGAAGCGCTGATACCAATAGGCGGGGAGCTGTTTTTT,CASSEALIPIGGELFF
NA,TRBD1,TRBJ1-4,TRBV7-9,TGTGCCAGCAGCCCGACAGGGGGAGAGACTAATGAAAAACTGTTTTTT,CASSPTGGETNEKLFF
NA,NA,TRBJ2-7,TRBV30,TGTGCCTGGAAGACGGGCTCCTACGAGCAGTACTTC,CAWKTGSYEQYF
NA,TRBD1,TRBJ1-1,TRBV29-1,TGCAGCGCCGAACCCGGGACAGGGGGAGGGAGCACTGAAGCTTTCTTT,CSAEPGTGGGSTEAFF
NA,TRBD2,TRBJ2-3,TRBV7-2,TGTGCCAGCAGCCCCGGGACTAGCGGGAGAAATACAGATACGCAGTATTTT,CASSPGTSGRNTDTQYF
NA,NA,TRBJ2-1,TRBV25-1,TGTGCCAGCAGTGAAAAGGGGACCTACAATGAGCAGTTCTTC,CASSEKGTYNEQFF
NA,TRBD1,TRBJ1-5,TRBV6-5,TGTGCCAGCAGTTACCGGGACAGAGACGGGCTCCAGCATTTT,CASSYRDRDGLQHF
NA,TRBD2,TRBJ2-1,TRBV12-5,TGTGCTAGTGGTTTGGTACAGCCGGGAGGAGCTGATGAGCAGTTCTTC,CASGLVQPGGADEQFF
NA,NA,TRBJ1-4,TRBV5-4,TGTGCCAGCAGCCTTAGGGTTGGGGCTAATGAAAAACTGTTTTTT,CASSLRVGANEKLFF
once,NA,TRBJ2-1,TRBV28,TGTGCCAGCAGTTCGCCCTGGGGGGCCTCCTGGCCGGGGGAGCAGTTCTTC,CASSSPWGASWPGEQFF
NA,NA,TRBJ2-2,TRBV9,TGTGCCAGCAGCGCTACAGTCGCGAACACCGGGGAGCTGTTTTTT,CASSATVANTGELFF
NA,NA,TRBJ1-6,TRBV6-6,TGTGCCAGCTCATTAGGAGGGGGAAATTCACCCCTCCACTTT,CASSLGGGNSPLHF
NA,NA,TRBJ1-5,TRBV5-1,TGCGCCAGCAGCTTGGGGGCAGGAGATCAGCCCCAGCATTTT,CASSLGAGDQPQHF
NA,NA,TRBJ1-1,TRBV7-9,TGTGCCAGCCGCTCCGGGCTTGAAGCTTTCTTT,CASRSGLEAFF
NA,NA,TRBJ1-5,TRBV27,TGTGCCAGCAGTTTATCCGGCTGGGGCAATCAGCCCCAGCATTTT,CASSLSGWGNQPQHF
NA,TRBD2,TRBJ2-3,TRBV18,TGTGCCAGCTCCCCTAGCGGGAGGGATACAGATACGCAGTATTTT,CASSPSGRDTDTQYF
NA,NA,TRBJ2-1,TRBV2,TGTGCCAGCAGTGTGGTGGGGGTCGGGGAGCAGTTCTTC,CASSVVGVGEQFF
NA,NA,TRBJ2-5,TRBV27,TGTGCCAGCAGTTTATCGGAAATAGCCGAGACCCAGTACTTC,CASSLSEIAETQYF
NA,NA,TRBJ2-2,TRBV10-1,TGCGCCAGCAGTGAAACGGGGGGGGAGCTGTTTTTT,CASSETGGELFF